Listed here is a single TCR beta chain. These data come from a study of shared T cell receptors in the human thymus. Profiled with immunoSEQ multiplex PCR; TCRdb holds only in-frame clones, not every one. The sample includes under 700,000 clones, around 78% of them seen just once. Trimming cost V 1 base and J 7 bases, with 14 bases left between them. This CDR3 is 15 amino acids long. CDR1 is MGHRA and CDR2 is YSYEKL in the germline V gene. Separately, the same data were catalogued under a study of human thymus T cells. According to that study: Finnish infants who were healthy and having corrective surgery for congenital heart defects made up the donors. Thymus tissue for the work was resected from patients undergoing corrective heart surgery. Related studies found that unrelated individuals share highly overlapping thymic repertoires.

This clonotype originated in a boy in the first two years of life with a congenital heart defect. The chain carries TRBV4-1 and TRBJ2-1, with TRBD2 as a possible D gene (5 bases). The material sequenced was thymocytes. CDR3 loop: CASSQVGERWNEQFF. In DNA, the CDR3 is TGCGCCAGCAGCCAAGTCGGGGAGCGGTGGAATGAGCAGTTCTTC.